Listed below are T cell receptor beta chains from one sample, sequenced in a study of blood T cell repertoires in COVID-19. Produced via immunoSEQ multiplex PCR; TCRdb's table is partial and in-frame only. The sample has roughly 98,000 clones, 82% seen once. Sequencing was performed on peripheral blood. The receptors derive from a man in his sixties or seventies with active or convalescent COVID-19. The CDR3 runs from the conserved cysteine through the conserved F or W. A D gene is named only where the DNA matches it firmly. Clone size, where shown, is once, few, many, or a class for clones that have expanded.

cdr3_aa	cdr3_nt	j_call	d_call	v_call	clone_size
CASSYLATDTQYF	TGTGCCAGCAGTTACCTGGCAACAGATACGCAGTATTTT	TRBJ2-3	.	TRBV6-6	.
CASTTGTGSYNEQFF	TGTGCCAGTACGACCGGGACAGGGTCCTACAATGAGCAGTTCTTC	TRBJ2-1	TRBD1	TRBV7-9	.
CASSKLGNGYTF	TGTGCCAGCAGCAAACTCGGGAATGGCTACACCTTC	TRBJ1-2	.	TRBV6-5	.
CAWSDRVEWPQHF	TGTGCCTGGAGTGATCGGGTAGAATGGCCCCAGCATTTT	TRBJ1-5	.	TRBV30	.
CSVVRGLGDTQYF	TGCAGCGTTGTTAGGGGGCTTGGAGATACGCAGTATTTT	TRBJ2-3	TRBD1	TRBV29-1	.
CASSTGGSSPLHF	TGCGCCAGCAGCACCGGAGGCAGCTCACCCCTCCACTTT	TRBJ1-6	.	TRBV5-1	.
CASSESVNRARDTQYF	TGCGCCAGCAGTGAGTCGGTTAACAGGGCGCGAGATACGCAGTATTTT	TRBJ2-3	.	TRBV10-1	.
CASSPRGRDETQYF	TGTGCCAGCAGCCCAAGGGGGCGCGATGAGACCCAGTACTTC	TRBJ2-5	TRBD1	TRBV7-8	.
CASSPPGTDTQYF	TGTGCCAGCAGCCCTCCGGGCACAGATACGCAGTATTTT	TRBJ2-3	.	TRBV3-1/TRBV3-2	.
CASSQGFGGGVYNEQFF	TGTGCCAGCAGCCAAGGTTTTGGCGGGGGGGTCTACAATGAGCAGTTCTTC	TRBJ2-1	TRBD2	TRBV3-1/TRBV3-2	.
CAIGGINYGYTF	TGTGCCATCGGAGGGATCAACTATGGCTACACCTTC	TRBJ1-2	.	TRBV10-3	.
CASSTGLAGTDTQYF	TGTGCCAGCAGCACGGGACTAGCGGGCACAGATACGCAGTATTTT	TRBJ2-3	TRBD2	TRBV7-2	.
CAWSRQVPLYGYTF	TGTGCCTGGAGTCGACAGGTTCCCCTCTATGGCTACACCTTC	TRBJ1-2	.	TRBV30	.
CASSQENTGGIPLHF	TGTGCCAGCAGCCAAGAGAACACAGGGGGCATACCCCTCCACTTT	TRBJ1-6	TRBD1	TRBV14	.
CASSSTGALAPYGYTF	TGTGCCAGCAGCTCAACAGGGGCCCTAGCCCCCTATGGCTACACCTTC	TRBJ1-2	TRBD1	TRBV6-6	few
CASSSQGGLGDTEAFF	TGTGCCAGCAGCAGCCAGGGGGGCCTAGGGGACACTGAAGCTTTCTTT	TRBJ1-1	TRBD1	TRBV7-8	.
CASSYRYGTGRETQYF	TGTGCCAGCAGTTACCGATACGGGACAGGGCGCGAGACCCAGTACTTC	TRBJ2-5	TRBD1	TRBV27	.
CASSERSGGYTF	TGTGCCAGCAGTGAAAGGTCGGGGGGCTACACCTTC	TRBJ1-2	.	TRBV2	.
CATQTSGVSYNEQFF	TGTGCCACCCAGACTAGCGGGGTTTCCTACAATGAGCAGTTCTTC	TRBJ2-1	TRBD2	TRBV19	.
CASSPAGLYNEQFF	TGTGCCAGCAGCCCCGCGGGACTTTACAATGAGCAGTTCTTC	TRBJ2-1	.	TRBV7-2	.
CASIRGYGTEAFF	TGTGCCAGTATCCGGGGTTATGGCACTGAAGCTTTCTTT	TRBJ1-1	.	TRBV19	once